The rows below give T cell receptor beta chains drawn from one sample of a study of CD8 T cells in ankylosing spondylitis. One entry per CDR3 protein, called by TCRdb with MiXCR from the 5' RACE reads. Of 450,000 to 550,000 distinct CDR3 sequences detected, about 5% appear once; the ten largest clones hold approximately 4%. The sequenced material came from blood, either unsorted or a sorted T cell fraction (not recorded which). The source of these receptors is a male donor with ankylosing spondylitis. The CDR3 runs from the conserved cysteine through the conserved F or W. A D gene is named only where the DNA matches it firmly. Not every row has a clone size; where given, it reads once, few, many or a size class.

abundance: many
d_gene: .
j_gene: TRBJ2-3
v_gene: TRBV24-1
CDR3aa: CATSDAHPRGHVADTQYF
CDR3nt: TGTGCCACCAGTGATGCTCACCCCAGGGGTCATGTTGCAGATACGCAGTATTTT

abundance: many
d_gene: .
j_gene: TRBJ1-5
v_gene: TRBV28
CDR3aa: CASSLYRYNQPQHF
CDR3nt: TGTGCCAGCAGTTTATACCGTTACAATCAGCCCCAGCATTTT

abundance: many
d_gene: .
j_gene: TRBJ2-4
v_gene: TRBV6-5
CDR3aa: CASSYTGTSGNIQYF
CDR3nt: TGTGCCAGCAGTTACACAGGGACATCCGGAAACATTCAGTACTTC

abundance: many
d_gene: TRBD1
j_gene: TRBJ2-3
v_gene: TRBV6-1
CDR3aa: CASSEDAGQGTDTQYF
CDR3nt: TGTGCCAGCAGTGAAGACGCGGGACAGGGCACAGATACGCAGTATTTT

abundance: many
d_gene: .
j_gene: TRBJ2-7
v_gene: TRBV12-3/TRBV12-4
CDR3aa: CASSQKRRISEQYF
CDR3nt: TGTGCCAGCAGCCAAAAGCGACGGATTTCCGAGCAGTACTTC

abundance: many
d_gene: TRBD1
j_gene: TRBJ2-5
v_gene: TRBV11-1
CDR3aa: CASSRHATGESETQYF
CDR3nt: TGTGCCAGCAGCCGCCACGCGACAGGGGAATCGGAGACCCAGTACTTC

abundance: .
d_gene: TRBD1
j_gene: TRBJ1-6
v_gene: TRBV4-2
CDR3aa: CASSQGRQGLGNSPLHF
CDR3nt: TGTGCCAGCAGCCAGGGTCGACAGGGGCTAGGGAATTCACCCCTCCACTTT

abundance: many
d_gene: .
j_gene: TRBJ1-2
v_gene: TRBV10-3
CDR3aa: CAISESLGYTF
CDR3nt: TGTGCCATCAGTGAGTCCTTAGGCTACACCTTC

abundance: many
d_gene: .
j_gene: TRBJ2-7
v_gene: TRBV20-1
CDR3aa: CSARRVPDYEQYF
CDR3nt: TGCAGTGCTAGACGGGTGCCCGACTACGAGCAGTACTTC

abundance: few
d_gene: TRBD2
j_gene: TRBJ2-1
v_gene: TRBV27
CDR3aa: CASSSQRGGLSYNEQFF
CDR3nt: TGTGCCAGCAGTTCTCAGCGGGGGGGCCTATCTTACAATGAGCAGTTCTTC

abundance: .
d_gene: .
j_gene: TRBJ2-5
v_gene: TRBV7-2
CDR3aa: CASSIPGTPIGTQYF
CDR3nt: TGTGCCAGCAGCATACCGGGAACCCCCATCGGGACCCAGTACTTC

abundance: many
d_gene: .
j_gene: TRBJ1-5
v_gene: TRBV20-1
CDR3aa: CSARFMGDQPQHF
CDR3nt: TGCAGTGCTAGATTCATGGGGGATCAGCCCCAGCATTTT

abundance: many
d_gene: .
j_gene: TRBJ2-7
v_gene: TRBV4-3
CDR3aa: CASSQTVSYEQYF
CDR3nt: TGCGCCAGCAGCCAGACAGTTTCCTACGAGCAGTACTTC

abundance: many
d_gene: .
j_gene: TRBJ2-6
v_gene: TRBV4-2
CDR3aa: CASSRRGRTSGANVLTF
CDR3nt: TGTGCCAGCAGCCGACGAGGCAGGACTTCTGGGGCCAACGTCCTGACTTTC

abundance: many
d_gene: TRBD1
j_gene: TRBJ1-1
v_gene: TRBV12-3/TRBV12-4
CDR3aa: CASSWDTGDTEAFF
CDR3nt: TGTGCCAGCAGTTGGGATACAGGGGACACTGAAGCTTTCTTT

abundance: many
d_gene: .
j_gene: TRBJ1-5
v_gene: TRBV6-2/TRBV6-3
CDR3aa: CASSYHKDLPPYQPQHF
CDR3nt: TGTGCCAGCAGTTACCATAAAGACTTACCACCTTATCAGCCCCAGCATTTT

abundance: few
d_gene: .
j_gene: TRBJ1-5
v_gene: TRBV2
CDR3aa: CASSPNLDNQPQHF
CDR3nt: TGTGCCAGCAGTCCAAACCTAGATAATCAGCCCCAGCATTTT

abundance: many
d_gene: TRBD1
j_gene: TRBJ2-3
v_gene: TRBV12-3/TRBV12-4
CDR3aa: CASSRLGQGADTQYF
CDR3nt: TGTGCCAGCAGCCGTTTGGGACAGGGGGCAGATACGCAGTATTTT

abundance: many
d_gene: TRBD2
j_gene: TRBJ2-4
v_gene: TRBV11-1
CDR3aa: CASSLAFSSGVAKNIQYF
CDR3nt: TGTGCCAGCAGCTTAGCCTTCTCTAGCGGGGTAGCCAAAAACATTCAGTACTTC

abundance: many
d_gene: TRBD2
j_gene: TRBJ2-5
v_gene: TRBV20-1
CDR3aa: CSARDTSGRGETQYF
CDR3nt: TGCAGTGCTAGAGATACTAGCGGGAGGGGAGAGACCCAGTACTTC

abundance: many
d_gene: .
j_gene: TRBJ2-3
v_gene: TRBV3-1
CDR3aa: CASSPSPTDTQYF
CDR3nt: TGTGCCAGCAGCCCATCCCCCACAGATACGCAGTATTTT

abundance: many
d_gene: .
j_gene: TRBJ2-1
v_gene: TRBV6-5
CDR3aa: CASSYGGSSYNEQFF
CDR3nt: TGTGCCAGCAGTTACGGAGGGAGCTCCTACAATGAGCAGTTCTTC

abundance: many
d_gene: .
j_gene: TRBJ1-2
v_gene: TRBV7-9
CDR3aa: CASSSEFSYGYTF
CDR3nt: TGTGCCAGCAGCTCAGAATTCTCCTATGGCTACACCTTC

abundance: many
d_gene: .
j_gene: TRBJ2-1
v_gene: TRBV5-1
CDR3aa: CASSRGYQTYNEQFF
CDR3nt: TGCGCCAGTTCGCGAGGCTACCAAACCTACAATGAGCAGTTCTTC

abundance: many
d_gene: .
j_gene: TRBJ2-5
v_gene: TRBV5-1
CDR3aa: CASSLAGQAEGTQYF
CDR3nt: TGCGCCAGCAGCTTGGCTGGCCAGGCCGAGGGGACCCAGTACTTC

abundance: many
d_gene: .
j_gene: TRBJ2-3
v_gene: TRBV6-5
CDR3aa: CASRAYSDTQYF
CDR3nt: TGTGCCAGCAGGGCATACAGTGATACGCAGTATTTT

abundance: many
d_gene: .
j_gene: TRBJ1-1
v_gene: TRBV15
CDR3aa: CATSRARLLNTEAFF
CDR3nt: TGTGCCACCAGCAGAGCTCGCCTGTTGAACACTGAAGCTTTCTTT

abundance: .
d_gene: TRBD1
j_gene: TRBJ2-7
v_gene: TRBV7-9
CDR3aa: CASSATGGRNEQYF
CDR3nt: TGTGCCAGCAGCGCGACAGGGGGCAGAAACGAGCAGTACTTC

abundance: many
d_gene: TRBD1
j_gene: TRBJ2-1
v_gene: TRBV5-6
CDR3aa: CASGTGNYNEQFF
CDR3nt: TGTGCCAGTGGGACAGGGAATTACAATGAGCAGTTCTTC

abundance: many
d_gene: .
j_gene: TRBJ1-1
v_gene: TRBV10-3
CDR3aa: CAISAGTMNTEAFF
CDR3nt: TGTGCCATCAGTGCCGGGACAATGAACACTGAAGCTTTCTTT

abundance: many
d_gene: .
j_gene: TRBJ1-1
v_gene: TRBV20-1
CDR3aa: CSANVVRGNTEAFF
CDR3nt: TGCAGTGCTAACGTTGTCAGGGGGAACACTGAAGCTTTCTTT

abundance: many
d_gene: .
j_gene: TRBJ1-6
v_gene: TRBV28
CDR3aa: CASSFGQLLNSPLHF
CDR3nt: TGTGCCAGCAGTTTCGGACAGCTTTTAAATTCACCCCTCCACTTT